The rows below give T cell receptor beta chains drawn from one sample of a study of T cells in Graves' hyperthyroidism and ophthalmopathy. Each CDR3 protein gets one entry after TCRdb re-called the multiplex PCR reads with MiXCR. The data contain hundreds of thousands of distinct CDR3 sequences, roughly 32% of them singletons. The specimen was blood. The receptors were gathered from a woman in her thirties or forties with Graves' hyperthyroidism. Both conserved end residues are part of each CDR3. A D gene is named only where the DNA matches it firmly. Size values are once, few and many counts, or a class for expanded clones, and some rows have none.

TRBJ2-7 | TRBV7-9 | NA | few | CASSQVPGRAYEQYF | TGTGCCAGCAGCCAAGTCCCAGGCAGGGCCTACGAGCAGTACTTC
TRBJ1-4 | TRBV10-2 | TRBD1 | NA | CASSHGPGTGEKLFF | TGCGCCAGCAGTCACGGCCCCGGGACAGGAGAAAAACTGTTTTTT
TRBJ2-7 | TRBV6-4 | NA | NA | CASSDTGYGQYF | TGTGCCAGCAGTGACACGGGCTACGGGCAGTACTTC
TRBJ2-7 | TRBV7-9 | NA | many | CASSLSNYEQYF | TGTGCCAGCAGTTTAAGCAACTACGAGCAGTACTTC
TRBJ1-1 | TRBV6-6 | NA | NA | CASSFFWNTEAFF | TGTGCCAGCAGTTTTTTCTGGAACACTGAAGCTTTCTTT
TRBJ1-1 | TRBV7-2 | NA | many | CASRGGGTVGNTEAFF | TGTGCCAGCAGGGGGGGGGGAACAGTAGGGAACACTGAAGCTTTCTTT
TRBJ2-7 | TRBV7-2 | NA | NA | CASSLGPPRYEQYF | TGTGCCAGCAGCTTAGGACCGCCCAGATACGAGCAGTACTTC
TRBJ2-2 | TRBV7-2 | TRBD2 | NA | CASSPFSGGANTGELFF | TGTGCCAGCAGCCCATTTAGCGGGGGGGCGAACACCGGGGAGCTGTTTTTT
TRBJ1-2 | TRBV6-2/TRBV6-3 | NA | few | CASSLPPGVDGYTF | TGTGCCAGCAGTTTGCCCCCAGGGGTCGATGGCTACACCTTC
TRBJ2-5 | TRBV10-3 | TRBD2 | NA | CAISKLAGEETQYF | TGTGCCATCAGTAAACTAGCGGGGGAAGAGACCCAGTACTTC